Listed below are T cell receptor beta chains from one sample, sequenced in a study of blood T cell repertoires in COVID-19. The assay was immunoSEQ multiplex PCR, and TCRdb's table has in-frame clones only and misses some. The sample holds about 110,000 clones; around four fifths are singletons and the top ten take about 8.1%. The sample was peripheral blood. These receptors came from a woman in her thirties or forties with acute or convalescent COVID-19. The CDR3 runs from the conserved cysteine through the conserved F or W. Each record gives: D gene, J gene, clone size, V gene, CDR3 length, CDR3 protein, CDR3 DNA. A D gene is named only where the DNA matches it firmly. Where a row states a size, it is once, few, many or the class of an expanded clone; other rows omit it.

TRBD1 | TRBJ2-1 | NA | TRBV9 | 16 | CASSVLDRGRYNEQFF | TGTGCCAGCAGCGTATTGGACAGGGGGCGATACAATGAGCAGTTCTTC
TRBD1 | TRBJ2-7 | NA | TRBV6-6 | 16 | CASSDGQGTSSYEQYF | TGTGCCAGCAGCGATGGACAGGGTACGAGCTCCTACGAGCAGTACTTC
TRBD1 | TRBJ1-1 | NA | TRBV7-3 | 13 | CASSLGRDSEAFF | TGTGCCAGCAGCTTAGGCCGGGACAGTGAAGCTTTCTTT
TRBD1 | TRBJ2-4 | NA | TRBV19 | 19 | CASSIISGGTGIAKNIQYF | TGTGCCAGTAGCATCATCTCAGGGGGGACAGGGATAGCCAAAAACATTCAGTACTTC
NA | TRBJ1-6 | NA | TRBV6-5 | 14 | CASSYSTRRSPLHF | TGTGCCAGCAGTTACTCGACACGGCGTTCACCCCTCCACTTT
NA | TRBJ1-2 | once | TRBV6-6 | 12 | CASRTGQGGYTF | TGTGCCAGCAGGACAGGTCAGGGCGGCTACACCTTC
NA | TRBJ1-1 | NA | TRBV6-2/TRBV6-3 | 14 | CASSYGTFNTEAFF | TGTGCCAGCAGTTACGGGACATTTAACACTGAAGCTTTCTTT
NA | TRBJ1-2 | NA | TRBV5-1 | 16 | CASSPPLQGQLNGYTF | TGCGCCAGCAGCCCACCACTCCAGGGGCAGTTAAATGGCTACACCTTC
NA | TRBJ1-1 | NA | TRBV23-1 | 16 | CASSQSEVSPNTEAFF | TGCGCCAGCAGTCAATCGGAGGTCTCACCGAACACTGAAGCTTTCTTT
TRBD1 | TRBJ2-5 | NA | TRBV6-6 | 13 | CASTGTGAETQYF | TGTGCCAGCACCGGGACAGGGGCAGAGACCCAGTACTTC
NA | TRBJ1-1 | once | TRBV6-2/TRBV6-3 | 14 | CASSYRGWNTEAFF | TGTGCCAGCAGTTACAGGGGGTGGAACACTGAAGCTTTCTTT
TRBD2 | TRBJ2-3 | medium-sized | TRBV29-1 | 16 | CSVEDPGRGGTDTQYF | TGCAGCGTTGAAGATCCGGGGCGGGGGGGCACAGATACGCAGTATTTT
NA | TRBJ1-2 | NA | TRBV20-1 | 14 | CSASGEGWEHGYTF | TGCAGTGCTAGTGGGGAGGGGTGGGAACATGGCTACACCTTC
NA | TRBJ1-4 | NA | TRBV4-1 | 16 | CASSQKPLAVDEKLFF | TGCGCCAGCAGCCAAAAACCCCTAGCCGTGGATGAAAAACTGTTTTTT
NA | TRBJ2-1 | NA | TRBV11-3 | 15 | CASSFRGASYNEQFF | TGTGCCAGCAGCTTTCGGGGGGCCTCCTACAATGAGCAGTTCTTC
NA | TRBJ1-5 | NA | TRBV19 | 10 | CASGGQPQHF | TGTGCCAGCGGGGGTCAGCCCCAGCATTTT
NA | TRBJ2-4 | NA | TRBV7-2 | 11 | CASSLRFIQYF | TGTGCCAGCAGCTTACGTTTCATTCAGTACTTC
NA | TRBJ2-3 | NA | TRBV9 | 14 | CASSSGGRADTQYF | TGTGCCAGCAGCTCCGGCGGGCGGGCAGATACGCAGTATTTT
TRBD1 | TRBJ2-5 | NA | TRBV7-6 | 15 | CASSSTGTGRETQYF | TGTGCCAGCAGCTCTACCGGGACAGGGAGGGAGACCCAGTACTTC
TRBD1 | TRBJ1-1 | NA | TRBV4-1 | 15 | CASSHPTGANTEAFF | TGCGCCAGCAGCCATCCCACAGGGGCGAACACTGAAGCTTTCTTT
TRBD1 | TRBJ1-2 | once | TRBV4-1 | 15 | CASSLTLPGQGALTF | TGCGCCAGCAGCCTCACCCTTCCTGGACAGGGGGCATTAACCTTC
NA | TRBJ1-6 | NA | TRBV7-8 | 15 | CASRLLGGDNSPLHF | TGTGCCAGCAGACTCCTTGGGGGGGATAATTCACCCCTCCACTTT
NA | TRBJ1-3 | NA | TRBV11-3 | 15 | CASSARGDSGNTIYF | TGTGCCAGCAGCGCCCGGGGGGACTCTGGAAACACCATATATTTT
NA | TRBJ1-3 | NA | TRBV15 | 17 | CATSRGGAGYSGNTIYF | TGTGCCACCAGCAGAGGTGGAGCGGGCTACTCTGGAAACACCATATATTTT
TRBD1 | TRBJ2-3 | NA | TRBV14 | 14 | CASSPGQVTDTQYF | TGTGCCAGCAGCCCCGGACAGGTCACAGATACGCAGTATTTT
NA | TRBJ1-5 | NA | TRBV5-6 | 14 | CASSLAGSLQPQHF | TGTGCCAGCAGCTTGGCAGGTTCTCTACAGCCCCAGCATTTT
TRBD2 | TRBJ2-5 | NA | TRBV7-2 | 15 | CASSSPAGGQETQYF | TGTGCCAGCAGCTCCCCAGCGGGGGGGCAAGAGACCCAGTACTTC
NA | TRBJ1-1 | NA | TRBV20-1 | 11 | CSARFRSEAFF | TGCAGTGCTAGATTTAGGAGCGAAGCTTTCTTT
NA | TRBJ2-3 | NA | TRBV12-3/TRBV12-4 | 13 | CASSRGHTDTQYF | TGTGCCAGCAGTCGAGGTCACACAGATACGCAGTATTTT
NA | TRBJ1-1 | NA | TRBV3-1/TRBV3-2 | 14 | CASSLTGTLNEAFF | TGTGCCAGCAGCCTTACCGGGACACTCAATGAAGCTTTCTTT
NA | TRBJ2-2 | NA | TRBV29-1 | 11 | CSVAGQGELFF | TGCAGCGTTGCCGGACAGGGGGAGCTGTTTTTT
NA | TRBJ1-2 | NA | TRBV2 | 14 | CASSEARALYGYTF | TGTGCCAGCAGTGAAGCCAGGGCTTTGTATGGCTACACCTTC
NA | TRBJ1-2 | NA | TRBV19 | 12 | CASSGQKRGYTF | TGTGCCAGTAGTGGGCAAAAGAGAGGCTACACCTTC
TRBD1 | TRBJ1-6 | NA | TRBV19 | 14 | CASSTTGGYGPLHF | TGTGCCAGTAGTACGACAGGGGGCTATGGCCCCCTCCACTTT
NA | TRBJ1-2 | NA | TRBV25-1 | 13 | CASSKQVSYGYTF | TGTGCCAGCAGTAAACAGGTTTCGTATGGCTACACCTTC
NA | TRBJ1-4 | NA | TRBV30 | 13 | CAGWAPNNEKLFF | TGTGCTGGGTGGGCCCCTAACAATGAAAAACTGTTTTTT
NA | TRBJ2-7 | NA | TRBV9 | 14 | CASTIGGTSYEQYF | TGTGCCAGCACCATCGGGGGTACTTCCTACGAGCAGTACTTC
NA | TRBJ1-2 | once | TRBV12-3/TRBV12-4 | 13 | CASTPGENYGYTF | TGTGCCAGCACTCCGGGGGAAAACTATGGCTACACCTTC